These 31 T cell receptor beta chains came from one sample sequenced in a study of cytomegalovirus exposure and HLA in healthy donors. Primers included in the PCR were 60 Vbeta and 13 Jbeta primers. Sequencing used immunoSEQ multiplex PCR; TCRdb keeps in-frame clones, though not all of them. The table has about 98,000 clones, about 80% seen once; the top ten hold over 9.5%. Sequences were obtained from PBMCs. Receptors were obtained from a man younger than 30 in good health and CMV-seropositive.

The CDR3 DNA reads as TGTGCCAGCAGCCCAGGGGGCAGGGAAGCTTTCTTT. This codes for CASSPGGREAFF. This rearrangement joins TRBV6-1 to TRBJ1-1; TRBD1 matches at 8 bases. The CDR3 has 12 residues. V dropped 6 bases and J dropped 8; count of bases not matched to a gene: 5. Germline assignment: CDR1 MNHNS and CDR2 SASEGT.

The CDR3, as DNA: TGTGCCAGCAGTGCTTACACTAACTCGATGGAAAAACTGTTTTTT. Amino acid sequence: CASSAYTNSMEKLFF. This chain connects TRBV6-1 to TRBJ1-4; D remains ambiguous. V was shortened by 4 bases and J by 8 bases, with 17 bases between the two germline ends. The CDR3 loop spans 15 amino acids. Germline CDR1 reads MNHNS; CDR2 reads SASEGT.

Remarks on this clone: Compared with germline, one end of the junction differs, possibly owing to a read error. The gene calls are TRBV9 and TRBJ1-1; TRBD1 might be the D (6 bases). The CDR3 extends over 15 amino acids. Germline CDR1 is SGDLS and CDR2 is YYNGEE. The CDR3 loop reads CASSAHGTLNIEAFF. The CDR3 coding sequence is TGTGCCAGCAGCGCTCATGGGACACTGAACATTGAAGCTTTCTTT.

The CDR3 nucleotides are TGCGCCAGCGACGAGACAGGAGCCAACACTGAAGCTTTCTTT. It translates to CASDETGANTEAFF. The gene calls are TRBV5-1 and TRBJ1-1; the D gene is possibly TRBD1 (6 bases). Between the trimmed V and J ends, which lost 7 bases and 2 bases, there was a span of 15 bases. The CDR3 extends over 14 amino acids. Germline values: CDR1 SGHRS, CDR2 YFSETQ.

The chain is built from TRBV28 and TRBJ1-5; 9 nucleotides match TRBD1. CDR3 length equals 16 residues. V shed 8 bases and J 5 bases; nucleotides not matched to a gene: 13. Germline V gene sequence: CDR1 MDHEN, CDR2 SYDVKM. The CDR3 region is CASYSGTGRWDQPQHF. CDR3 in DNA: TGTGCCAGCTACTCCGGGACAGGGAGGTGGGATCAGCCCCAGCATTTT.

This clone was seen once. This rearrangement joins TRBV6-4 to TRBJ2-3; TRBD2 matches 8 bases. The CDR3 runs to 14 residues. V gave up 2 bases and J gave up 4 bases; unmatched junction bases: 2. Germline CDR1 and CDR2: MRHNA and SNTAGT. The CDR3 reads CASSDGGGPDTQYF. DNA of the CDR3: TGTGCCAGCAGTGACGGCGGGGGGCCAGATACGCAGTATTTT.

The chain uses TRBV27 and TRBJ2-7, with 10 nucleotides matching TRBD1. V was clipped by 3 bases and J by 4 bases; unmatched bases: 3. The germline V gene has CDR1 MNHEY and CDR2 SMNVEV (reference sequence). This CDR3 has 14 amino acids. The chain's CDR3 is CASSLGTGVYEQYF. The CDR3 region has the DNA TGTGCCAGCAGTTTGGGGACAGGGGTGTACGAGCAGTACTTC.

This clone was counted a single time. This sequence joins TRBV5-6 and TRBJ2-7, with D perhaps TRBD1 (6 bases). CDR3 length: 14 residues. Trimming removed 3 bases from V and 4 bases from J, with 14 bases in between. Germline V gives CDR1 SGHDT, CDR2 YYEEEE. The CDR3 reads CASSSIQGFYEQYF. The CDR3, as DNA: TGTGCCAGCAGCTCTATACAGGGTTTTTACGAGCAGTACTTC. Using reference TRBV5-6 and TRBJ2-7 for the parts outside the CDR3, the full variable domain is DAGVTQSPTHLIKTRGQQVTLRCSPKSGHDTVSWYQQALGQGPQFIFQYYEEEERQRGNFPDRFSGHQFPNYSSELNVNALLLGDSALYLCASSSIQGFYEQYFGPGTRLTVT.

The chain links TRBV7-6 to TRBJ1-1; no clear D. The V gene's germline CDR1 is SGHVS and CDR2 FNYEAQ. The CDR3 loop spans 12 amino acids. V was cut by 5 bases and J by 3 bases, with 7 bases left in between. This chain's CDR3 is CASSPGYTEAFF. The CDR3, as DNA: TGTGCCAGCAGCCCCGGGTACACTGAAGCTTTCTTT.

The chain uses TRBV7-8 and TRBJ2-2; D perhaps matches TRBD1 (6 bases). Deletions cut 5 bases from V and 4 bases from J, with 17 bases between. The germline V gene encodes CDR1 SGHVS and CDR2 FQNEAQ. CDR3 length: 16 amino acids. DNA of the CDR3: TGTGCCAGCAGCAATCTCCGGACAGATATCACCGGGGAGCTGTTTTTT. It encodes CASSNLRTDITGELFF. Full variable domain (outside the CDR3, taken from reference TRBV7-8 and TRBJ2-2): GAGVSQSPRYKVAKRGQDVALRCDPISGHVSLFWYQQALGQGPEFLTYFQNEAQLDKSGLPSDRFFAERPEGSVSTLKIQRTQQEDSAVYLCASSNLRTDITGELFFGEGSRLTVL.

The genes are TRBV27 and TRBJ1-1, with D perhaps matching TRBD1 (5 bases). From germline, CDR1 is MNHEY and CDR2 SMNVEV (reference sequence). V lost 5 bases and J lost 0, with 10 bases in between. The CDR3 runs to 14 residues. The CDR3 DNA follows: TGTGCCAGCAGTGACAGAAGCTTGAACACTGAAGCTTTCTTT. Protein product: CASSDRSLNTEAFF.

The rearrangement uses TRBV30 and TRBJ1-5; 8 bases line up with TRBD1. Losses at the gene ends were 0 bases for V and 5 bases for J; bases not matched to a gene: 3. Germline CDR1 reads GTSNPN; CDR2 reads SVGIG (reference sequence). The CDR3 has 14 amino acids. CDR3: CAWSVQGGDQPQHF. CDR3 in DNA: TGTGCCTGGAGTGTACAGGGGGGGGATCAGCCCCAGCATTTT.

The chain uses TRBV6-5 and TRBJ2-4; tentative D call: TRBD1 (6 bases). This CDR3 has 13 amino acids. From germline, CDR1 is MNHEY and CDR2 SVGAGI. Trimming removed 6 bases at V and 7 bases at J, with 13 bases between. The CDR3 coding sequence is TGTGCCAGCAGCCCCGGGACACCCAACATTCAGTACTTC. Translation gives CASSPGTPNIQYF.

CDR3 nucleotides: TGTGCCAGCAGTTACAGGGGGGGAGCAAACACCATATATTTT. Protein product: CASSYRGGANTIYF. The V call is TRBV6-6, the J call TRBJ1-3, with D maybe TRBD1 (6 bases). The CDR3 spans 14 residues. V gave up 2 bases and J gave up 6 bases, with 11 bases separating them. Germline-derived CDR1 and CDR2 are MNHNY and SVGAGI (reference sequence).

The genes are TRBV27 and TRBJ1-2, with 8 bases that match TRBD1. CDR3 size: 17 residues. The V and J ends lost 4 bases and 2 bases, in that order; junction bases with no gene match: 12. Germline V gives CDR1 MNHEY, CDR2 SMNVEV (reference sequence). CDR3 in amino acids: CASSSGYRTGFNYGYTF. The CDR3 DNA follows: TGTGCCAGCAGTTCCGGCTACCGGACAGGGTTCAACTATGGCTACACCTTC.

V is TRBV5-4 and J is TRBJ2-5; weak D call: TRBD1 (5 bases). The germline V gene encodes CDR1 SGHNT and CDR2 YYREEE (reference sequence). The V and J ends lost 2 bases and 3 bases respectively, with 5 bases between them. The CDR3 has 12 amino acids. CDR3 coding DNA: TGTGCCAGCAGCTTACAGGAAGAGACCCAGTACTTC. It encodes CASSLQEETQYF.

The gene calls are TRBV9 and TRBJ2-5; 11 bases line up with TRBD2. After removal of 6 bases from V and 1 base from J, the junction contained 5 bases not matched to a gene. Germline values: CDR1 SGDLS, CDR2 YYNGEE. There are 15 residues in the CDR3. CDR3 residues: CASTLAGGFQETQYF. CDR3 nucleotide sequence: TGTGCCAGCACCCTAGCGGGGGGTTTCCAAGAGACCCAGTACTTC.

This clone was detected only a few times. V is TRBV5-4 and J is TRBJ2-7, with 8 nucleotides matching TRBD1. J was trimmed by 4 bases and V by 4 bases; bases with no gene match: 10. The length of the CDR3 is 15 residues. Germline CDR1 and CDR2: SGHNT and YYREEE (reference sequence). CDR3 bases: TGTGCCAGCAGCCCCGCACCGGACAGGGCTTACGAGCAGTACTTC. Amino acid sequence: CASSPAPDRAYEQYF.

This clone has only a few counts. V gene TRBV19 combines with J gene TRBJ2-7; TRBD1 agrees at 9 bases. CDR3 length: 15 amino acids. CDR1 and CDR2 (germline): LNHDA, SQIVND (reference sequence). Trimming cost V 7 bases and J 1 base; bases outside gene matches: 8. The CDR3 spells CASTLGTGSSYEQYF. CDR3 DNA sequence: TGTGCCAGTACCCTCGGGACAGGGAGTTCCTACGAGCAGTACTTC.

The CDR3: CASSPRQAQDNEQFF. CDR3 sequence (DNA): TGTGCCAGCAGTCCCCGACAGGCCCAGGACAATGAGCAGTTCTTC. The chain combines TRBV6-4 with TRBJ2-1; D is possibly TRBD1 (6 bases). Germline V CDR1 and CDR2: MRHNA, SNTAGT. V was cut by 5 bases and J by 5 bases, with 16 bases left in between. CDR3 size: 15 residues.

This clone showed up many times. The rearrangement uses TRBV2 and TRBJ2-1; a possible D gene is TRBD2 (6 bases). CDR3 size: 17 residues. Trimming cost V 10 bases and J 0 bases, with 22 bases left between them. CDR1 SNHLY and CDR2 FYNNEI come from the germline V gene. The CDR3 coding sequence is TGTGCCATCGGGGGAGCCAACCTTGGGAGCTCCTACAATGAGCAGTTCTTC. As protein: CAIGGANLGSSYNEQFF.

This clone was seen a single time. The J gene is TRBJ2-7, the V gene TRBV5-1; 14 nucleotides agree with TRBD2. This CDR3 region has 15 residues. With V trimmed by 4 bases and J by 3 bases, 3 bases remained unmatched. Germline CDR1 and CDR2: SGHRS and YFSETQ. CDR3 amino acids: CASSLTSGGGYEQYF. DNA for the CDR3: TGCGCCAGCAGCCTGACTAGCGGGGGGGGCTACGAGCAGTACTTC.

This chain uses TRBV19 with TRBJ1-1, with 7 bases fitting TRBD1. Germline V gives CDR1 LNHDA, CDR2 SQIVND (reference sequence). J gave up 4 bases and V 2 bases, and 4 bases lay outside the gene matches. CDR3 length: 14 amino acids. CDR3 bases: TGTGCCAGTAGTATAACAGGGGTCGGCACTGAAGCTTTCTTT. Translation: CASSITGVGTEAFF.

The chain employs TRBV27 and TRBJ2-1, with 7 bases matching TRBD1. J lost 8 bases, V lost 4 bases, and 8 bases had no gene match. Germline CDR1 reads MNHEY; CDR2 reads SMNVEV (reference sequence). This CDR3 has 14 amino acids. CDR3 sequence (DNA): TGTGCCAGCAGTTCTCTGATTACAGGGGATGAGCAGTTCTTC. Protein sequence: CASSSLITGDEQFF.

This clone came up a few times. This chain links TRBV2 with TRBJ1-3; TRBD1 matches 9 bases. The V and J ends lost 5 bases and 4 bases, in that order; junction bases with no gene match: 9. Looked up from germline, CDR1 is SNHLY and CDR2 is FYNNEI. The CDR3 covers 16 residues. The CDR3 spells CASSPTRGQGGNTIYF. CDR3 bases: TGTGCCAGCAGTCCCACTCGGGGACAGGGAGGAAACACCATATATTTT.

This chain links TRBV30 with TRBJ1-1; D possibly corresponds to TRBD1 (6 bases). The CDR3 sequence is 15 residues long. V dropped 2 bases and J dropped 1 base, with 14 bases sitting between them. Germline V gives CDR1 GTSNPN, CDR2 SVGIG (reference sequence). CDR3 loop: CAWSSWGGANTEAFF. The CDR3 DNA reads TGTGCCTGGAGTAGCTGGGGGGGCGCGAACACTGAAGCTTTCTTT.

This clone was seen just once. V is TRBV10-2 and J is TRBJ2-5; 7 bases agree with TRBD1. With V trimmed by 6 bases and J by 1 base, 5 bases remained unmatched. CDR1 WSHSY and CDR2 SAAADI come from the germline V gene. CDR3 length equals 14 residues. CDR3: CASRPGTAQETQYF. The CDR3 bases are TGCGCCAGCAGGCCCGGGACAGCCCAAGAGACCCAGTACTTC.

The rearrangement joins TRBV19 to TRBJ2-7; D ambiguous. CDR1 LNHDA and CDR2 SQIVND come from the germline V gene (reference sequence). The CDR3 is made up of 12 amino acids. Trimming shortened V by 4 bases and J by 2 bases, and 6 bases separated the two germline ends. CDR3: CASSRSTYEQYF. The CDR3 coding sequence is TGTGCCAGTAGTAGGAGTACCTACGAGCAGTACTTC.

The chain uses TRBV6-1 and TRBJ1-6; tentatively, D is TRBD1 (6 bases). Looked up from germline, CDR1 is MNHNS and CDR2 is SASEGT. The CDR3 covers 15 residues. Trimming cost V 8 bases and J 8 bases, with 19 bases left between them. The CDR3 sequence: CASLLSQGVDSPLHF. CDR3 nucleotides: TGTGCCAGCCTGCTTTCACAGGGAGTCGATTCACCCCTCCACTTT.

The chain uses TRBV15 and TRBJ2-7; TRBD1 aligns across 7 bases. From germline, CDR1 is LNHNV and CDR2 YYDKDF (reference sequence). This CDR3 has 15 residues. V was clipped by 0 bases and J by 2 bases; unmatched bases: 4. CDR3 nucleotides: TGTGCCACCAGCAGAGATTACAGGGGAACCTACGAGCAGTACTTC. This encodes CATSRDYRGTYEQYF.

The chain joins TRBV27 to TRBJ1-5, with 7 bases aligning to TRBD1. The CDR3 has 16 amino acids. Germline V gives CDR1 MNHEY, CDR2 SMNVEV (reference sequence). With V trimmed by 5 bases and J by 3 bases, 10 bases remained unmatched. Here the CDR3 DNA reads TGTGCCAGCAGTCCGACATCAGACAGGGTCAATCAGCCCCAGCATTTT. Protein sequence: CASSPTSDRVNQPQHF.